This TCR beta chain was recorded in a study of OX40 agonist ivuxolimab in advanced cancers. About the study: Every patient in dose escalation had hepatocellular carcinoma, melanoma, renal cell or head and neck cancer. One hepatocellular carcinoma and a couple of cutaneous melanoma patients partially responded. Under the entry rules, prior anti-PD-1, anti-PD-L1 or anti-CTLA-4 therapy was allowed, and 35% to 40% had some.

The study's findings and limits: At 0.1 to 3.0 mg/kg, CD4+ and CD8+ blood T cells expanded clonally by week 6.

As regards this clone: As yet, its antigen is unknown.

Data came from immunoSEQ multiplex PCR; TCRdb stores just in-frame clones and leaves some out. The repertoire has about 64,000 clones, 80% to 90% of them found once; the top ten carry 2% to 2.5%. The CDR3 sequence is 15 residues long. V was trimmed by 7 bases and J by 1 base, leaving 16 bases between them. Germline V lookup: CDR1 MDHEN, CDR2 SYDVKM. This TCR was recovered from an adult with an advanced solid tumor such as melanoma, head and neck, liver or kidney cancer. The source material was CD4+ or CD8+ T cells sorted from blood, sampled in a trial of the OX40 agonist ivuxolimab. This rearrangement joins TRBV28 to TRBJ1-1; D remains ambiguous. The CDR3 DNA follows: TGTGCCAGCACCATAGTAGGGTTTGGGAACACTGAAGCTTTCTTT. Encoded protein: CASTIVGFGNTEAFF.